Shown below are 25 T cell receptor beta chains from a single sample sequenced in a study of T cells in Graves' hyperthyroidism and ophthalmopathy. Regions amplified from RNA transcripts were the TCR beta CDR3 regions. Initially, a first-round RT-PCR of the TCR CDR3 employed the HTBI primer set. Each CDR3 protein is one row after TCRdb ran MiXCR on the multiplex PCR reads. The table includes about 500,000 distinct CDR3 sequences, 17% detected once. Sequenced sample: blood. All receptors derive from a woman aged 18-29 years with Graves' ophthalmopathy.

The rearrangement joins TRBV20-1 to TRBJ2-4, with D hard to call. V shed 1 base and J shed 7 bases, with 11 bases lying between them. This CDR3 spans 13 amino acids. Germline-derived CDR1 and CDR2 are DFQATT and SNEGSKA (reference sequence). The CDR3 spells CSARVPSKNIQYF. For the CDR3, the DNA is TGCAGTGCTAGAGTCCCCAGTAAGAACATTCAGTACTTC.

This clonotype was detected many times. The chain links TRBV5-1 to TRBJ1-5, with D unclear. The CDR3 has 13 amino acids. Between the trimmed V and J ends, which lost 4 bases and 6 bases, there was a span of 11 bases. CDR1 and CDR2 (germline): SGHRS, YFSETQ. CDR3 coding DNA: TGCGCCAGCAGCGATGACGGAATTCAGCCCCAGCATTTT. Translating it yields CASSDDGIQPQHF.

Remarks on this clonotype: A junction boundary mismatches the germline segment, possibly from a read error. The rearrangement links TRBV2 to TRBJ2-1; D possibly corresponds to TRBD1 (6 bases). The CDR3 totals 11 residues. From germline, CDR1 is SNHLY and CDR2 FYNNEI. The CDR3 sequence is CASSPDSVILF. DNA for the CDR3: TGTGCCAGCAGTCCGGACAGTGTCATACTCTTC.

Notes on this clonotype: Possible read error: a much larger clone is one base away. A read error is likely, as this CDR3 ends without the conserved phenylalanine or tryptophan. The J gene is TRBJ2-7, the V gene TRBV27; D gene ambiguous. Per germline, CDR1 MNHEY and CDR2 SMNVEV (reference sequence). The CDR3 runs 15 residues. The V gene lost 6 bases and the J gene lost 0 bases, with 15 bases spanning the gap. The CDR3 reads CASSPTTRSSYEQYS. In nucleotides, the CDR3 is TGTGCCAGCAGCCCGACGACAAGGAGCTCCTACGAGCAGTACTCC.

The chain is built from TRBV6-4 and TRBJ1-1; tentatively, D is TRBD1 (5 bases). CDR1 MRHNA and CDR2 SNTAGT come from the germline V gene. This CDR3 contains 16 residues. V was shortened by 4 bases and J by 3 bases, with 18 bases between the two germline ends. The CDR3 region has the DNA TGTGCCAGCAGTGCCGCCGTGGGGGGAGCGGACACTGAAGCTTTCTTT. This gives the protein CASSAAVGGADTEAFF.

This clonotype showed up many times. V gene TRBV12-3 or TRBV12-4 combines with J gene TRBJ2-5; D is unclear. This CDR3 comprises 12 residues. V was pared by 8 bases and J by 1 base, with 8 bases between. The CDR3 sequence is CASGRIQETQYF. The DNA for the CDR3 is TGTGCCAGCGGACGGATCCAAGAGACCCAGTACTTC.

The CDR3 sequence is CASSLAPDTSNYGYTF. CDR3 sequence (DNA): TGTGCCAGCAGCTTGGCCCCTGATACTAGTAACTATGGCTACACCTTC. The rearrangement joins TRBV5-6 to TRBJ1-2; no clear D gene. The V end was cut by 0 bases, the J end by 1 base, with 13 bases between. Looked up from germline, CDR1 is SGHDT and CDR2 is YYEEEE. This CDR3 has 16 amino acids.

At least ten counts were recorded for this clonotype. The chain employs TRBV11-2 and TRBJ1-3, with 7 bases lining up with TRBD1. V shed 4 bases, J shed 3 bases, and the junction held 3 bases outside the gene matches. The CDR3 runs 14 residues. The germline gives CDR1 SGHAT, CDR2 FQNNGV. The CDR3: CASSSRTGGNTIYF. The CDR3 nucleotides are TGTGCCAGCAGCTCGAGGACAGGTGGAAACACCATATATTTT.

The chain couples TRBV5-4 to TRBJ2-2, with 15 bases lining up with TRBD2. CDR3 size: 18 residues. V lost 3 bases to trimming and J lost 3 bases; unmatched junction nucleotides: 6. Germline V gene lookup returns CDR1 SGHNT and CDR2 YYREEE (reference sequence). CDR3 DNA sequence: TGTGCCAGCAGCTGGGGACTAGCGGGAGGAATGGACACCGGGGAGCTGTTTTTT. It specifies CASSWGLAGGMDTGELFF.

There are many counts of this clonotype. The rearrangement links TRBV6-1 to TRBJ1-5; D is perhaps TRBD1 (5 bases). The CDR3 is made up of 14 amino acids. Per germline, CDR1 MNHNS and CDR2 SASEGT. V was trimmed by 4 bases and J by 3 bases, leaving 10 bases between them. CDR3: CASSAPGLNQPQHF. In nucleotides, the CDR3 is TGTGCCAGCAGTGCCCCGGGACTCAATCAGCCCCAGCATTTT.

This rearrangement joins TRBV20-1 to TRBJ2-1, with TRBD2 matching 7 bases. Germline CDR1 DFQATT, CDR2 SNEGSKA (reference sequence). V was clipped by 1 base and J by 0 bases; unmatched bases: 9. The CDR3 has 17 amino acids. The DNA of the CDR3 is TGCAGTGCTAGAGGAACTACGGGAGGACACTCCTACAATGAGCAGTTCTTC. It translates to CSARGTTGGHSYNEQFF.

The rearrangement uses TRBV6-2 or TRBV6-3 and TRBJ2-7; TRBD1 or TRBD2 may be the D gene (5 bases each). The germline gives CDR1 MNHEY, CDR2 SVGEGT. This CDR3 is built from 15 residues. Deletions cut 2 bases from V and 3 bases from J, with 14 bases between. The DNA for the CDR3 is TGTGCCAGCAGTTACCCGCTGAGGGGATTCTACGAGCAGTACTTC. Translation: CASSYPLRGFYEQYF.

As regards this clonotype: Mismatch with germline at one junction end may stem from a read error. CDR3 sequence reads: CVSSLNLREANEKLFF. The CDR3 nucleotides are TGCGTCAGCAGCTTGAACCTCAGGGAGGCTAATGAAAAACTGTTTTTT. The V call is TRBV3-1, the J call TRBJ1-4; D possibly corresponds to TRBD1 (5 bases). The CDR3 runs to 16 residues. Germline V gene sequence: CDR1 LGHDT, CDR2 YNNKEL (reference sequence).

This clonotype has at least ten counts. This chain uses TRBV7-2 with TRBJ2-7, with 11 bases matching TRBD2. V lost 7 bases, J lost 0 bases, and 14 bases stayed unmatched. This CDR3 contains 18 residues. Germline V gives CDR1 SGHTA, CDR2 FQGNSA. This chain's CDR3 is CASTKRGLAGGSSYEQYF. Here the CDR3 DNA reads TGTGCCAGCACCAAAAGGGGTCTAGCGGGAGGCAGCTCCTACGAGCAGTACTTC.

This clonotype was observed a few times. This chain joins TRBV24-1 and TRBJ2-7; 7 nucleotides align to TRBD1. Unmatched junction bases numbered 4, after V lost 4 bases and J lost 5 bases. This CDR3 has 13 residues. Germline V CDR1 and CDR2: KGHDR, SFDVKD. The CDR3 nucleotides are TGTGCCACCAGTGACACAACAGGGGACGAGCAGTACTTC. Protein sequence: CATSDTTGDEQYF.

This clonotype was detected only a few times. The chain is built from TRBV29-1 and TRBJ2-2, with unresolved D. V was cut by 3 bases and J by 3 bases, with 5 bases left in between. Germline V gives CDR1 SQVTM, CDR2 ANQGSEA. The CDR3 consists of 12 residues. This CDR3 is CSVDSDTGELFF. As DNA, the CDR3 is TGCAGCGTTGATAGTGACACCGGGGAGCTGTTTTTT.

This clonotype was detected many times. The rearrangement uses TRBV28 and TRBJ2-5, with TRBD2 identical over 11 bases. V dropped 1 base and J dropped 5; count of bases not matched to a gene: 9. This CDR3 contains 17 residues. The germline CDR1 and CDR2 sequences are MDHEN and SYDVKM. The CDR3 loop reads CASSLFLAGGPGETQYF. The CDR3 DNA reads TGTGCCAGCAGTTTATTCTTAGCGGGAGGGCCAGGGGAGACCCAGTACTTC.

This clonotype was seen many times. The genes are TRBV20-1 and TRBJ2-7, with D possibly called TRBD1 or TRBD2 (6 bases each). V was cut by 3 bases and J by 6 bases, with 15 bases left in between. The CDR3 length is 13 residues. Germline V gives CDR1 DFQATT, CDR2 SNEGSKA (reference sequence). Here the CDR3 DNA reads TGCAGTGCTAGCTGGGGGGCCCCAGGCGAGCAGTACTTC. It specifies CSASWGAPGEQYF.

This clonotype occurred many times. J is TRBJ2-7 and V is TRBV27, with TRBD1 as a possible D gene (6 bases). Germline V CDR1 and CDR2: MNHEY, SMNVEV (reference sequence). Trimming took off 5 bases at V and 2 bases at J, with 13 bases between the two ends. The CDR3 has 14 amino acids. CDR3: CASSQVGDTYEQYF. Written as DNA, the CDR3 is TGTGCCAGCAGTCAAGTCGGGGACACCTACGAGCAGTACTTC.

This clonotype was detected ten times or more. DNA for the CDR3: TGTGCCAGCAGCCCCCGGGACAGGGCTGGGCATACGCAGTATTTT. It encodes CASSPRDRAGHTQYF. This chain connects TRBV7-9 to TRBJ2-3; TRBD1 aligns across 9 bases. CDR3 length: 15 residues. CDR1 and CDR2 from the germline V gene are SEHNR and FQNEAQ (reference sequence). V lost 5 bases, J lost 7 bases, and 10 bases stayed unmatched.

This clonotype has ten or more counts. The J gene is TRBJ1-5, the V gene TRBV6-1; no firm D call. The ends were cut back, 1 base at V and 6 bases at J, with 7 bases in the middle. The CDR3 has 13 amino acids. Looked up from germline, CDR1 is MNHNS and CDR2 is SASEGT. In DNA form, the CDR3 reads TGTGCCAGCAGTGAAGAGCGAGGTCAGCCCCAGCATTTT. Translated: CASSEERGQPQHF.

This clonotype was seen only a few times. The chain joins TRBV6-1 to TRBJ2-3; maybe TRBD2 (5 bases). The CDR3 has 14 amino acids. V was shortened by 5 bases and J by 2 bases, with 11 bases between the two germline ends. CDR1 is MNHNS and CDR2 is SASEGT in the germline V gene. This CDR3 is CASSTRHPTDTQYF. CDR3 nucleotide sequence: TGTGCCAGCAGTACTAGACACCCCACAGATACGCAGTATTTT.

At least ten counts were recorded for this clonotype. V usage is TRBV7-8 and J usage is TRBJ2-1; possible D gene TRBD2, 6 bases. Germline loops: CDR1 SGHVS, CDR2 FQNEAQ. The CDR3 extends over 18 amino acids. With 0 bases removed from V and 8 bases from J, the gap between germline ends came to 23 bases. CDR3 residues: CASSLAIRGEVVIDEQFF. Written as DNA, the CDR3 is TGTGCCAGCAGCTTAGCGATTCGCGGGGAGGTAGTGATTGATGAGCAGTTCTTC.

In this sample, this clonotype turned up many times. The chain recombines TRBV28 with TRBJ2-1, with D perhaps matching TRBD1 (6 bases). CDR3 length: 16 amino acids. CDR1 and CDR2 from the germline V gene are MDHEN and SYDVKM. Trimming cost V 8 bases and J 1 base, with 18 bases left between them. The CDR3 is CASSLGPQGSYNEQFF. DNA for the CDR3: TGTGCCAGCTCCCTCGGGCCGCAGGGGTCCTACAATGAGCAGTTCTTC.

This clonotype occurred many times. This rearrangement joins TRBV7-2 to TRBJ2-1; TRBD2 matches at 9 bases. The germline V gene encodes CDR1 SGHTA and CDR2 FQGNSA. V shed 2 bases and J 6 bases; nucleotides not matched to a gene: 11. CDR3 size: 17 residues. The CDR3 protein is CASSLSPSGEGVNEQFF. The CDR3 region has the DNA TGTGCCAGCAGCTTATCCCCTAGCGGGGAGGGAGTCAATGAGCAGTTCTTC. Drawing the rest from reference TRBV7-2 and TRBJ2-1, the complete variable domain is GAGVSQSPSNKVTEKGKDVELRCDPISGHTALYWYRQSLGQGLEFLIYFQGNSAPDKSGLPSDRFSAERTGGSVSTLTIQRTQQEDSAVYLCASSLSPSGEGVNEQFFGPGTRLTVL.